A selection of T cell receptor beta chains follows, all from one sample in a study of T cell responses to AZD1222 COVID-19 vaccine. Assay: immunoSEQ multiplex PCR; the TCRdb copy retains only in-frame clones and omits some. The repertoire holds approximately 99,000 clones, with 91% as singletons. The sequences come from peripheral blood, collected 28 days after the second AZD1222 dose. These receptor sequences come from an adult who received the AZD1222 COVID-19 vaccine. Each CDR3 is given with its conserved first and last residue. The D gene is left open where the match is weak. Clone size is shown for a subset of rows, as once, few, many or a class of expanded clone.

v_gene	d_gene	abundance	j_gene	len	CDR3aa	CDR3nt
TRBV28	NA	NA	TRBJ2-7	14	CASSLRDGSYEQYF	TGTGCCAGCAGTTTGCGGGACGGATCCTACGAGCAGTACTTC
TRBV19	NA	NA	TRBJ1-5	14	CASSIGGLRTAQHF	TGTGCCAGTAGTATAGGGGGACTCCGAACGGCCCAGCATTTT
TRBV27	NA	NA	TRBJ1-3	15	CAPNPRDGSGNTIYF	TGTGCCCCGAATCCCCGGGACGGCTCTGGAAACACCATATATTTT
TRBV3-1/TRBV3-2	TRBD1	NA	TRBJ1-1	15	CASSYATGGETEAFF	TGTGCCAGCAGCTACGCTACAGGGGGCGAGACTGAAGCTTTCTTT
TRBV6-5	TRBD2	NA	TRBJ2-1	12	CASSTSGAEQFF	TGTGCCAGCAGTACCAGCGGGGCCGAGCAGTTCTTC
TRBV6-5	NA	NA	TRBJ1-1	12	CASSPGPARAFF	TGTGCCAGCAGTCCTGGGCCCGCTCGGGCTTTCTTT
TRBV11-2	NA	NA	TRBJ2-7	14	CASSLDVGLHEQYF	TGTGCCAGCAGCTTAGACGTCGGGCTGCACGAGCAGTACTTC
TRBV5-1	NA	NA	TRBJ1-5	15	CASSLTGGNNQPQHF	TGCGCCAGCAGCTTGACAGGAGGAAATAATCAGCCCCAGCATTTT
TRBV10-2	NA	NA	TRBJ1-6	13	CASKGSYNSPLHF	TGCGCCAGCAAGGGCTCCTATAATTCACCCCTCCACTTT
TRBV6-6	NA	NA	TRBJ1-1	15	CASTSRGAENTEAFF	TGTGCCAGCACTTCTCGCGGGGCAGAGAACACTGAAGCTTTCTTT
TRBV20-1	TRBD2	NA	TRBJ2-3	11	CSAPGRDTQYF	TGCAGTGCTCCCGGGAGGGATACGCAGTATTTT
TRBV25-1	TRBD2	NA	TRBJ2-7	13	CASRRSGGSEQYF	TGTGCCAGCAGACGGAGCGGGGGGTCCGAGCAGTACTTC
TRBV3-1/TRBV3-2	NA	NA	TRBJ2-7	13	CASSQNGDSEQYF	TGTGCCAGCAGCCAGAACGGGGACTCCGAGCAGTACTTC
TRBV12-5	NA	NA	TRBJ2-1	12	CASGFGYNEQFF	TGTGCTAGTGGTTTCGGCTACAATGAGCAGTTCTTC
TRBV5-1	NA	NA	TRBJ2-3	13	CASSPQTTDTQYF	TGCGCCAGCAGCCCCCAGACCACAGATACGCAGTATTTT
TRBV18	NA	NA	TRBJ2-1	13	CASSPVGYGEQFF	TGTGCCAGCTCACCTGTCGGTTATGGTGAGCAGTTCTTC
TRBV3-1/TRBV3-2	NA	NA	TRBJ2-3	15	CASSRLGQSTDTQYF	TGTGCCAGCAGCCGACTAGGACAGAGCACAGATACGCAGTATTTT
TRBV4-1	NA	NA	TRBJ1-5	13	CASSYLVSQPQHF	TGCGCCAGCAGCTACCTTGTGAGTCAGCCCCAGCATTTT
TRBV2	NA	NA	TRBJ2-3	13	CASKRDGTDTQYF	TGTGCCAGCAAGAGGGACGGCACAGATACGCAGTATTTT
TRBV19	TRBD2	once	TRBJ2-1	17	CASSIDQWREGGHEQFF	TGTGCCAGTAGTATAGACCAATGGCGGGAGGGGGGCCATGAGCAGTTCTTC
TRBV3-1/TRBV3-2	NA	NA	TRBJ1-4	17	CASSHPFRDTALSKLFF	TGTGCCAGCAGCCACCCCTTCCGAGACACGGCCTTGAGCAAACTGTTTTTT
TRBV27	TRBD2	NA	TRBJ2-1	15	CASSLLAVIANEQFF	TGTGCCAGCAGCCTACTAGCGGTTATAGCTAATGAGCAGTTCTTC
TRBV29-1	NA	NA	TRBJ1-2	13	CSVNRGTKYGYTF	TGCAGCGTTAATAGGGGGACCAAATATGGCTACACCTTC
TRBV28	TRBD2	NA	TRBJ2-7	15	CASRPTSGSSYEQYF	TGTGCCAGCAGACCTACTAGCGGGAGCTCCTACGAGCAGTACTTC
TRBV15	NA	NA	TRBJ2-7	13	CATSRDWGHEQYF	TGTGCCACCAGCAGAGATTGGGGTCACGAGCAGTACTTC
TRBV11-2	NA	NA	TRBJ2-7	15	CASSLVRGATYEQYF	TGTGCCAGCAGCCTTGTTCGGGGGGCAACCTACGAGCAGTACTTC
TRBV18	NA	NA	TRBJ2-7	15	CASSPRGAQDGEQYF	TGTGCCAGCTCACCTAGGGGCGCCCAGGACGGCGAGCAGTACTTC
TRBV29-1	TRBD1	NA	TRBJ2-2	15	CSVESRQGAIGELFF	TGCAGCGTTGAATCCCGACAGGGGGCAATCGGGGAGCTGTTTTTT
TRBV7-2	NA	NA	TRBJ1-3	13	CASSLAPGNTIYF	TGTGCCAGCAGCTTAGCGCCGGGAAACACCATATATTTT
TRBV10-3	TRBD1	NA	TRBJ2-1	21	CAISESPGQGVSDASYNEQFF	TGTGCCATCAGTGAGTCGCCGGGACAGGGCGTTTCTGACGCCTCCTACAATGAGCAGTTCTTC
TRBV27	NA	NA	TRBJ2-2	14	CASSSQALDGELFF	TGTGCCAGCAGTTCCCAGGCACTGGACGGGGAGCTGTTTTTT
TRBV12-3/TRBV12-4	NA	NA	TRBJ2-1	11	CASSFGYEQFF	TGTGCCAGCAGTTTCGGGTATGAGCAGTTCTTC
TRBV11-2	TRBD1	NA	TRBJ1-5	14	CASSSQGANQPQHF	TGTGCCAGCAGCTCACAGGGGGCTAATCAGCCCCAGCATTTT
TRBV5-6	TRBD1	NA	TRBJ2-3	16	CASSLAGTGVTDTQYF	TGTGCCAGCAGCTTAGCCGGGACAGGCGTCACAGATACGCAGTATTTT
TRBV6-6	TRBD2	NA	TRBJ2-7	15	CASSFAGTSGDEQYF	TGTGCCAGCAGTTTTGCTGGGACTAGCGGCGACGAGCAGTACTTC
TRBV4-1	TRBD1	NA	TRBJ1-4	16	CASSQGGTARNEKLFF	TGCGCCAGCAGCCAGGGGGGGACAGCCCGTAATGAAAAACTGTTTTTT
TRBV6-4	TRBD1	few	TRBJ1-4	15	CASSVGTGRNEKLFF	TGTGCCAGCAGTGTTGGGACAGGGAGGAATGAAAAACTGTTTTTT
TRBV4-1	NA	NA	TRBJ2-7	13	CASSQDWGDEQYF	TGCGCCAGCAGCCAAGATTGGGGGGACGAGCAGTACTTC
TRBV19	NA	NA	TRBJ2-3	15	CASSTGGERADTQYF	TGTGCCAGTAGTACGGGTGGGGAAAGGGCAGATACGCAGTATTTT
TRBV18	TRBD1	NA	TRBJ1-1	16	CASSPFPGTENTEAFF	TGTGCCAGCTCACCTTTTCCCGGGACAGAGAACACTGAAGCTTTCTTT
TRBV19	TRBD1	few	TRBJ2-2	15	CASSIGGTATGELFF	TGTGCCAGTAGTATAGGGGGGACAGCCACCGGGGAGCTGTTTTTT
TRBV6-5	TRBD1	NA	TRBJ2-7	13	CASSVGQSYEQYF	TGTGCCAGCAGCGTGGGACAGAGCTACGAGCAGTACTTC
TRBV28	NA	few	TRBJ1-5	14	CASSVSQGHQPQHF	TGTGCCAGCAGTGTTTCACAGGGTCACCAGCCCCAGCATTTT
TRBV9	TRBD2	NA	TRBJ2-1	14	CASSAGERDREQFF	TGTGCCAGCAGCGCCGGGGAGCGGGACCGAGAGCAGTTCTTC
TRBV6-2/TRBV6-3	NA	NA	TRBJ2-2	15	CASSYLDYTTGELFF	TGTGCCAGCAGTTACTTAGACTACACAACCGGGGAGCTGTTTTTT
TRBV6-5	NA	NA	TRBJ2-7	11	CASKGSYEQYF	TGTGCCAGCAAGGGGTCCTACGAGCAGTACTTC
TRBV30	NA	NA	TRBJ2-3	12	CAWSVRSDTQYF	TGTGCCTGGAGTGTAAGGTCAGATACGCAGTATTTT
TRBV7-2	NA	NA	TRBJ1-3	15	CASSLGSTSGNTIYF	TGTGCCAGCAGCTTGGGCAGTACCTCTGGAAACACCATATATTTT
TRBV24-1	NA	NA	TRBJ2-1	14	CATSGGGTVNEQFF	TGTGCCACCAGTGGGGGGGGCACCGTAAATGAGCAGTTCTTC
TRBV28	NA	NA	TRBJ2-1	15	CASREGAGGYNEQFF	TGTGCCAGCAGGGAAGGGGCAGGAGGATACAATGAGCAGTTCTTC
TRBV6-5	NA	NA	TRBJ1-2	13	CASSPQEVYGYTF	TGTGCCAGCAGTCCTCAGGAAGTGTATGGCTACACCTTC
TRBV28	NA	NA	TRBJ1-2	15	CASSSRAGGNYGYTF	TGTGCCAGCAGCTCCCGGGCAGGAGGGAACTATGGCTACACCTTC
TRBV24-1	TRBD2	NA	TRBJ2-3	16	CATRGTGLAGTDTQYF	TGTGCCACCAGGGGGACCGGACTAGCGGGCACAGATACGCAGTATTTT
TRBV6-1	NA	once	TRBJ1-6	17	CASSVGRGGNYNSPLHF	TGTGCCAGCAGTGTGGGGAGGGGGGGGAATTATAATTCACCCCTCCACTTT
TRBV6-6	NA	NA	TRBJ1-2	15	CASTYSPGAYYGYTF	TGTGCCAGCACTTACTCACCGGGGGCCTACTATGGCTACACCTTC
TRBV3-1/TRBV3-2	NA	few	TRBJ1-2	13	CASSHRATDGYTF	TGTGCCAGCAGCCACCGGGCTACCGATGGCTACACCTTC
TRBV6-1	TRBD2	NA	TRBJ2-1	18	CASSENPSGSPLYNEQFF	TGTGCCAGCAGTGAAAATCCTAGCGGGAGCCCCTTATACAATGAGCAGTTCTTC
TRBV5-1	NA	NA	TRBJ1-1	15	CASSHTGKGNTEAFF	TGCGCCAGCAGTCATACAGGGAAAGGGAACACTGAAGCTTTCTTT
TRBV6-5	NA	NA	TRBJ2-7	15	CASSYSRAGAYEQYF	TGTGCCAGCAGTTACAGCCGGGCGGGGGCTTACGAGCAGTACTTC